This passage covers 29 T cell receptor beta chains from one sample sequenced in a study of patients and donors after allogeneic stem cell transplantation. TCRdb redid the calling of the RT-PCR reads with MiXCR, one entry per CDR3 protein. The data hold around 29,000 distinct CDR3 sequences, with 30% to 40% observed a single time. What was sequenced was blood, either unsorted or a sorted T cell fraction (not recorded which). Receptors were obtained from a human donor who was either an allogeneic HSCT recipient or a stem cell or donor lymphocyte infusion donor (not recorded which). It is not recorded whose cells these are; they may come from a transplant donor.

Concerning this clonotype: This may stem from a read error, because a much larger clone lies one nucleotide away. The chain uses TRBV10-3 and TRBJ2-1; TRBD2 aligns across 11 bases. The length of the CDR3 is 13 residues. Germline V lookup: CDR1 ENHRY, CDR2 SYGVKD. CDR3 in amino acids: CAIHGTSGNEQIF. The CDR3, as DNA: TGTGCCATCCACGGGACTAGCGGCAATGAGCAGATCTTC.

This clonotype was recorded only once. The chain couples TRBV20-1 to TRBJ1-5; D gene unclear. This CDR3 is 12 amino acids long. Germline CDR1 and CDR2: DFQATT and SNEGSKA (reference sequence). V lost 6 bases and J 0 bases, leaving 6 bases between the germline ends. The CDR3 region is CSARDSNQPQHF. Written as DNA, the CDR3 is TGCAGTGCGAGGGATAGCAATCAGCCCCAGCATTTT.

This clonotype was observed a few times. The V gene is TRBV2, the J gene TRBJ2-1; D is unresolved. Trimming pared 4 bases from V and 0 bases from J, leaving 13 bases between. Germline CDR1 SNHLY, CDR2 FYNNEI. The CDR3 has 16 residues. CDR3 in amino acids: CASSASAVSSYNEQFF. As DNA, the CDR3 is TGTGCCAGCAGTGCGTCTGCGGTAAGCTCCTACAATGAGCAGTTCTTC.

The chain couples TRBV4-2 to TRBJ1-6; TRBD1 aligns across 9 bases. The CDR3 consists of 18 residues. The germline gives CDR1 LGHNA, CDR2 YNFKEQ. With V trimmed by 4 bases and J by 10 bases, 17 bases remained unmatched. CDR3 bases: TGTGCCAGCAGCCGCCCGACAGGGGGTGGATCAGTGAGATCACCCCTCCACTTT. Protein product: CASSRPTGGGSVRSPLHF.

The chain combines TRBV20-1 with TRBJ2-2; D possibly matches TRBD1 or TRBD2 (6 bases each). The CDR3 runs 14 residues. V lost 6 bases, J lost 0 bases, and 11 bases lay in between. CDR1 and CDR2 (germline): DFQATT, SNEGSKA (reference sequence). The CDR3 DNA is TGCAGTGCAAGTAGGGGGGCGAACACCGGGGAGCTGTTTTTT. Its protein product is CSASRGANTGELFF.

V gene TRBV5-6 combines with J gene TRBJ2-3; D call uncertain. Germline V gene lookup returns CDR1 SGHDT and CDR2 YYEEEE. This CDR3 has 13 residues. Between the trimmed V and J ends, which lost 0 bases and 4 bases, there was a span of 6 bases. The CDR3 here is CASSLAPSDTQYF. The CDR3 DNA follows: TGTGCCAGCAGCTTGGCCCCGTCAGATACGCAGTATTTT.

This clonotype was picked up a small number of times. V is TRBV5-6 and J is TRBJ2-2; TRBD2 aligns across 7 bases. The germline CDR1 and CDR2 sequences are SGHDT and YYEEEE. This CDR3 contains 15 residues. Trimming at V came to 0 bases and at J to 4 bases, leaving 3 bases not matched to a gene. The CDR3 sequence is CASSLGLAVTGELFF. The CDR3 nucleotides read TGTGCCAGCAGCTTGGGGCTAGCGGTCACCGGGGAGCTGTTTTTT.

This clonotype appeared a few times. CDR3 in amino acids: CASSTGAYSPLHF. CDR3 in DNA: TGTGCCAGCAGCACAGGGGCCTATTCACCCCTCCACTTT. J is TRBJ1-6 and V is TRBV27, with 7 bases identical to TRBD1. The V segment lost 6 bases and the J segment 8 bases; nucleotides outside the gene matches: 4. CDR3 length: 13 residues. Germline V gene sequence: CDR1 MNHEY, CDR2 SMNVEV (reference sequence).

The chain employs TRBV20-1 and TRBJ2-5; weak D call: TRBD1 (6 bases). The CDR3 extends over 12 amino acids. CDR1 is DFQATT and CDR2 is SNEGSKA in the germline V gene (reference sequence). V was trimmed by 6 bases and J by 1 base, leaving 9 bases between them. The DNA of the CDR3 is TGCAGTGCGGGACATCTCCAAGAGACCCAGTACTTC. It is translated as CSAGHLQETQYF.

The J gene is TRBJ2-1, the V gene TRBV5-1; D is possibly TRBD1 (6 bases). Germline CDR1 and CDR2: SGHRS and YFSETQ. The CDR3 has 13 residues. Trimming pared 4 bases from V and 5 bases from J, leaving 10 bases between. CDR3 sequence (DNA): TGCGCCAGCAGCCCCCGGACAGACAATGAGCAGTTCTTC. It specifies CASSPRTDNEQFF.

This clonotype turned up a few times. This chain joins TRBV4-3 and TRBJ2-2; D not resolved. The length of the CDR3 is 13 residues. The V gene lost 5 bases and the J gene lost 7 bases, with 11 bases spanning the gap. Germline-derived CDR1 and CDR2 are LGHNA and YSLEER. The CDR3 DNA is TGCGCCAGCAGCGAGACGGTGAACGGGGAGCTGTTTTTT. It specifies CASSETVNGELFF.

V gene TRBV4-2 combines with J gene TRBJ2-1; 8 bases line up with TRBD2. J lost 6 bases, V lost 3 bases, and 4 bases had no gene match. Germline V lookup: CDR1 LGHNA, CDR2 YNFKEQ. CDR3 length equals 14 residues. The CDR3 loop reads CASSQSSGPNEQFF. In nucleotides, the CDR3 is TGTGCCAGCAGCCAGTCTAGCGGGCCCAATGAGCAGTTCTTC.

The chain couples TRBV4-2 to TRBJ2-5; 8 nucleotides align to TRBD2. J was trimmed by 7 bases and V by 0 bases; bases with no gene match: 7. Germline V gives CDR1 LGHNA, CDR2 YNFKEQ. The CDR3 contains 15 residues. In DNA form, the CDR3 reads TGTGCCAGCAGCCAAGACGCGGGAGGCGGCGCGACCCAGTACTTC. Translation gives CASSQDAGGGATQYF.

This clonotype was seen more than once but under ten times. The chain is built from TRBV5-1 and TRBJ1-4; TRBD1 is a possible D gene (6 bases). V dropped 4 bases and J dropped 7 bases, with 8 bases sitting between them. CDR3 length: 12 amino acids. Germline V gene sequence: CDR1 SGHRS, CDR2 YFSETQ. CDR3 sequence (DNA): TGCGCCAGCAGCGCGGACAGTGAAAAACTGTTTTTT. This translates into CASSADSEKLFF.

The J gene is TRBJ2-5, the V gene TRBV7-2; D is unresolved. The germline V gene encodes CDR1 SGHTA and CDR2 FQGNSA. This CDR3 is 13 amino acids long. Trimming took off 4 bases at V and 9 bases at J, with 15 bases between the two ends. CDR3: CASSSYTDRAQYF. DNA of the CDR3: TGTGCCAGCAGCTCATACACAGATAGGGCCCAGTACTTC.

This clonotype was seen many times. The chain couples TRBV27 to TRBJ1-4; 7 bases match TRBD1. With 3 bases clipped from V and 5 bases from J, the junction kept 3 bases outside the gene matches. In germline, CDR1 is MNHEY, CDR2 SMNVEV (reference sequence). This CDR3 comprises 14 residues. This CDR3 reads CASSFGQANEKLFF. In DNA form, the CDR3 reads TGTGCCAGCAGTTTCGGACAGGCAAATGAAAAACTGTTTTTT.

The chain carries TRBV20-1 and TRBJ1-2; D remains ambiguous. Deletions cut 5 bases from V and 3 bases from J, with 13 bases between. The CDR3 is made up of 13 amino acids. The germline CDR1 and CDR2 sequences are DFQATT and SNEGSKA (reference sequence). CDR3 amino acids: CSAPPDRYYGYTF. CDR3 DNA: TGCAGTGCTCCCCCCGACCGCTACTATGGCTACACCTTC.

This clonotype was seen ten or more times. The chain carries TRBV5-1 and TRBJ1-4, with no clear D. Germline V CDR1 and CDR2: SGHRS, YFSETQ. The ends were cut back, 0 bases at V and 8 bases at J, with 11 bases in the middle. The CDR3 is 14 amino acids. The CDR3, as DNA: TGCGCCAGCAGCTTGGCGGCCCTGGAGGAAAAACTGTTTTTT. Encoded protein: CASSLAALEEKLFF.

The chain couples TRBV7-2 to TRBJ2-2; no clear D. Between the trimmed V and J ends, which lost 1 base and 5 bases, there was a span of 8 bases. The CDR3 loop spans 14 amino acids. Germline lookup yields CDR1 SGHTA and CDR2 FQGNSA. Here the CDR3 DNA reads TGTGCCAGCAGCTTAGGAGCCAGGACCGGGGAGCTGTTTTTT. Its translation is CASSLGARTGELFF.

The chain couples TRBV4-2 to TRBJ2-1, with TRBD2 identical over 9 bases. Germline trimming cut 0 bases from V and 4 bases from J; bases unmatched to any gene: 10. This CDR3 region has 18 residues. Germline-derived CDR1 and CDR2 are LGHNA and YNFKEQ. CDR3 region: CASSQDASGAALYNEQFF. The CDR3 DNA follows: TGTGCCAGCAGCCAAGACGCTAGCGGGGCCGCCCTATACAATGAGCAGTTCTTC.

This clonotype occurred a few times. This chain connects TRBV12-3 or TRBV12-4 to TRBJ2-3, with a weak D call TRBD2 (6 bases). V was clipped by 8 bases and J by 1 base, with 13 bases between them. The CDR3 sequence is 14 residues long. The CDR3 DNA reads as TGTGCCAGCGGGAGGAGACAGCGCACAGATACGCAGTATTTT. Encoded protein: CASGRRQRTDTQYF.

This clonotype was seen a handful of times. V and J are TRBV5-5 and TRBJ1-4; D gene ambiguous. This CDR3 has 11 residues. Germline V gene data show CDR1 as SGHKS and CDR2 as YYEKEE (reference sequence). V was pared by 1 base and J by 7 bases, with 2 bases between. The CDR3 here is CASSLSEKLFF. The DNA of the CDR3 is TGTGCCAGCAGCTTGAGTGAAAAACTGTTTTTT.

This clonotype was observed a few times. V gene TRBV20-1 combines with J gene TRBJ1-6; D is uncertain. The germline V gene has CDR1 DFQATT and CDR2 SNEGSKA (reference sequence). The length of the CDR3 is 13 residues. Deletions cut 4 bases from V and 3 bases from J, with 7 bases between. The CDR3 reads CSAKTIYNSPLHF. CDR3 DNA: TGCAGTGCTAAGACTATCTATAATTCACCCCTCCACTTT.

This clonotype was found once. This rearrangement joins TRBV21-1 to TRBJ2-1; the table's D call, TRBD2, has no DNA check behind it. TRBV21-1 is an annotated pseudogene. There are 15 residues in the CDR3. The CDR3 DNA sequence: TGTGCCAGCAGCCCCTCAGGAGTTTGGAACAATGAGCAGTTCTTC. It translates to CASSPSGVWNNEQFF.

This clonotype was detected once. The genes are TRBV6-5 and TRBJ2-2; 7 positions match TRBD1. Germline V gene sequence: CDR1 MNHEY, CDR2 SVGAGI. J was trimmed by 4 bases and V by 1 base; bases with no gene match: 0. The CDR3 has 14 amino acids. The CDR3 DNA follows: TGTGCCAGCAGTTACTGGGACAGCACCGGGGAGCTGTTTTTT. Translated: CASSYWDSTGELFF.

V is TRBV12-3 or TRBV12-4 and J is TRBJ2-2; TRBD2 agrees at 13 bases. Germline trimming cut 6 bases from V and 0 bases from J; bases unmatched to any gene: 13. This CDR3 comprises 20 residues. CDR3 region: CASRTSPGLAGHPNTGELFF. CDR3 nucleotide sequence: TGTGCCAGCAGAACGTCCCCGGGACTAGCGGGACACCCGAACACCGGGGAGCTGTTTTTT.

In its sample, this clonotype was seen many times. The chain recombines TRBV29-1 with TRBJ2-6, with D unresolved. Trimming pared 7 bases from V and 2 bases from J, leaving 12 bases between. Germline values: CDR1 SQVTM, CDR2 ANQGSEA. This CDR3 comprises 14 residues. CDR3 amino acids: CSADSGPGANVLTF. DNA for the CDR3: TGCAGCGCCGATAGTGGGCCTGGGGCCAACGTCCTGACTTTC.

This clonotype was seen repeatedly, ten times or more. The chain is built from TRBV7-9 and TRBJ1-4, with D uncertain. CDR3 length: 13 amino acids. Germline V lookup: CDR1 SEHNR, CDR2 FQNEAQ (reference sequence). V was pared by 5 bases and J by 7 bases, with 11 bases between. The CDR3 DNA reads TGTGCCAGCAGCCCCTTCTATTCTGAAAAACTGTTTTTT. Protein: CASSPFYSEKLFF.

V and J are TRBV27 and TRBJ1-5; a possible D gene is TRBD1 (5 bases). Germline-derived CDR1 and CDR2 are MNHEY and SMNVEV (reference sequence). The CDR3 is made up of 15 amino acids. V was clipped by 1 base and J by 6 bases, with 13 bases between them. The chain's CDR3 is CASSLWWTPGQPQHF. As DNA, the CDR3 is TGTGCCAGCAGTTTATGGTGGACACCCGGTCAGCCCCAGCATTTT.